This paragraph covers one TCR beta chain sequence. This entry is derived from a study of blood T cell repertoires in COVID-19. On the study more broadly: Nucleic acid was either cDNA or gDNA, and it came from T cells, B-cell-depleted T cells, or PBMCs.

Authors' methods: Estimation of nucleated cell counts relied on the amplification of reference gene primers. Profiling relied on immunoSEQ multiplex PCR, and the TCRdb table lists in-frame clones only, not all of them. That table is the source of V, J and clone size, and D and trimming were worked out from the DNA. The sample shows about 100,000 clones, more than 75% of them seen only once. Sequenced input: peripheral blood. The origin of this receptor is a human donor in a cohort sampled during active COVID-19.

The CDR3 DNA reads TGTGCCAGCAGCTTACAGCGGACGAGTTTCAATGAGCAGTTCTTC. It yields the protein CASSLQRTSFNEQFF. The chain employs TRBV11-2 and TRBJ2-1, with a weak D call TRBD2 (5 bases). Deletions cut 2 bases from V and 6 bases from J, with 14 bases between. CDR3 length equals 15 residues. Looked up from germline, CDR1 is SGHAT and CDR2 is FQNNGV.